The 3 T cell receptor beta chains presented below share a single source sample, sequenced in a study of OX40 agonist ivuxolimab in advanced cancers. Only in-frame clones appear in the TCRdb table, and some are missing; sequencing was by immunoSEQ multiplex PCR. The sample holds roughly 66,000 clones, over 70% seen once. Sequencing was performed on CD4+ or CD8+ T cells sorted from blood, taken in a trial of the OX40 agonist ivuxolimab. Receptor source: an adult with an advanced solid tumor such as melanoma, head and neck, liver or kidney cancer.

The chain recombines TRBV11-1 with TRBJ2-5, with TRBD2 as a possible D gene (5 bases). This CDR3 contains 15 residues. Germline CDR1 SGHAT, CDR2 FQDESV (reference sequence). V was cut by 2 bases and J by 0 bases, with 10 bases left in between. CDR3 nucleotide sequence: TGTGCCAGCAGCTTACACGGGAAACACCAAGAGACCCAGTACTTC. Translated: CASSLHGKHQETQYF.

This clone was counted a few times. J is TRBJ2-7 and V is TRBV10-1; perhaps TRBD1 as D (6 bases). V lost 0 bases and J lost 2, with 11 bases in between. Germline assignment: CDR1 WNHNN and CDR2 SYGVQD (reference sequence). This CDR3 contains 15 residues. CDR3 sequence reads: CASSESGDKAYEQYF. DNA of the CDR3: TGCGCCAGCAGTGAGTCGGGGGACAAAGCCTACGAGCAGTACTTC.

The chain combines TRBV21-1 with TRBJ2-7; the tabulated D call, TRBD2, remains unverified against the DNA. TRBV21-1 is tagged as a pseudogene. This CDR3 spans 12 amino acids. CDR3 sequence reads: CASSKGLYEQYF. The CDR3 DNA follows: TGTGCCAGCAGCAAAGGTCTCTACGAGCAGTACTTC.